The 28 T cell receptor beta chains presented below share a single source sample, sequenced in a study of T cell responses to AZD1222 COVID-19 vaccine. Generated by immunoSEQ multiplex PCR, the TCRdb table keeps only in-frame clones and is missing some. The sample carries about 81,000 clones, 80% to 90% recorded once. Sequences were derived from peripheral blood, sampled 28 days after the second AZD1222 dose. All receptors derive from an adult who received the AZD1222 COVID-19 vaccine.

The V and J genes are TRBV13 and TRBJ2-1; 9 bases agree with TRBD1. The CDR3 totals 15 residues. The ends lost 1 base at V and 9 bases at J; junction bases unmatched: 7. Looked up from germline, CDR1 is PRHDT and CDR2 is FYEKMQ (reference sequence). In DNA, the CDR3 is TGTGCCAGCAGCTTAGATACTGGACAGGGGACTGAGCAGTTCTTC. It encodes CASSLDTGQGTEQFF.

This clone was detected a few times. The V gene is TRBV9, the J gene TRBJ2-2, with 7 bases aligning to TRBD2. Per the germline V gene, CDR1 is SGDLS and CDR2 is YYNGEE. V was clipped by 5 bases and J by 3 bases; unmatched bases: 7. There are 15 residues in the CDR3. DNA of the CDR3: TGTGCCAGCAGAGAAGCCAGCGGGGACACCGGGGAGCTGTTTTTT. Translated: CASREASGDTGELFF.

The V gene is TRBV11-2, the J gene TRBJ2-3, with D hard to call. V dropped 5 bases and J dropped 2 bases, with 5 bases sitting between them. The CDR3 loop spans 12 amino acids. Per the germline V gene, CDR1 is SGHAT and CDR2 is FQNNGV. CDR3 in amino acids: CASSHFTDTQYF. CDR3 in DNA: TGTGCCAGCAGCCACTTCACAGATACGCAGTATTTT.

This clone appeared a single time. The chain employs TRBV7-9 and TRBJ2-7, with D possibly being TRBD2 (5 bases). The CDR3 runs to 13 residues. V dropped 6 bases and J dropped 9 bases, with 18 bases sitting between them. CDR1 and CDR2 from the germline V gene are SEHNR and FQNEAQ (reference sequence). The CDR3 nucleotides are TGTGCCAGCAGTCTCGCGGCACTAGAGGTGCAGTACTTC. Protein: CASSLAALEVQYF.

The J gene is TRBJ1-3, the V gene TRBV28; D call uncertain. CDR1 is MDHEN and CDR2 is SYDVKM in the germline V gene. Trimming stripped 5 bases from V and 4 bases from J, with 15 bases between. The CDR3 runs to 15 residues. As DNA, the CDR3 is TGTGCCAGCAGTCCCGGGTCCCAGAGGGGAAACACCATATATTTT. Its translation: CASSPGSQRGNTIYF.

The chain uses TRBV6-1 and TRBJ2-2; D perhaps matches TRBD1 (5 bases). The V and J ends lost 2 bases and 0 bases respectively, with 7 bases between them. CDR1 MNHNS and CDR2 SASEGT come from the germline V gene. This CDR3 has 15 residues. The CDR3 DNA sequence: TGTGCCAGCAGTGAATGGACAACGAACACCGGGGAGCTGTTTTTT. The encoded protein is CASSEWTTNTGELFF.

The chain combines TRBV11-3 with TRBJ2-2; no definite D call. Germline-derived CDR1 and CDR2 are SGHNT and YENEEA. This CDR3 has 14 amino acids. V was pared by 2 bases and J by 5 bases, with 9 bases between. Here the CDR3 DNA reads TGTGCCAGCAGCTTAAAAGGATGGACCGGGGAGCTGTTTTTT. The encoded protein is CASSLKGWTGELFF.

The chain recombines TRBV28 with TRBJ1-6, with unresolved D. The CDR3 has 19 residues. From germline, CDR1 is MDHEN and CDR2 SYDVKM. The ends were cut back, 8 bases at V and 9 bases at J, with 32 bases in the middle. The DNA of the CDR3 is TGTGCCAGCCTTGAGGACCGGGGAGAGGCGGCCTTTATATCTTCACCCCTCCACTTT. This encodes CASLEDRGEAAFISSPLHF.

This clone was detected a few times. V usage is TRBV28 and J usage is TRBJ1-5; tentative D call: TRBD1 (5 bases). Trimming removed 6 bases from V and 0 bases from J, with 21 bases in between. Germline V gives CDR1 MDHEN, CDR2 SYDVKM. The CDR3 loop spans 18 amino acids. CDR3 DNA sequence: TGTGCCAGCAGCAGCCCGGGACCGATTCAATATAGCAATCAGCCCCAGCATTTT. It is translated as CASSSPGPIQYSNQPQHF. Variable domain in full (rest from reference TRBV28 and TRBJ1-5): DVKVTQSSRYLVKRTGEKVFLECVQDMDHENMFWYRQDPGLGLRLIYFSYDVKMKEKGDIPEGYSVSREKKERFSLILESASTNQTSMYLCASSSPGPIQYSNQPQHFGDGTRLSIL.

This rearrangement joins TRBV28 to TRBJ2-6; 10 bases are a match to TRBD1. The germline CDR1 and CDR2 sequences are MDHEN and SYDVKM. Losses at the gene ends were 1 base for V and 3 bases for J; bases not matched to a gene: 15. The length of the CDR3 is 21 residues. CDR3 bases: TGTGCCAGCAGTTTATTCATCCTGGACAGGGGGTTTTTTGGTGGGGCCAACGTCCTGACTTTC. Protein sequence: CASSLFILDRGFFGGANVLTF.

This clone has a single count. The V and J genes are TRBV9 and TRBJ2-5; tentatively, D is TRBD2 (5 bases). CDR1 is SGDLS, CDR2 YYNGEE, per germline. This CDR3 has 14 residues. Trimming left V 4 bases short and J 5 bases short, with 15 bases between. DNA of the CDR3: TGTGCCAGCAGCCCCGACTCGGGGATTGAGACCCAGTACTTC. Encoded protein: CASSPDSGIETQYF. The full variable domain, rest sourced from reference TRBV9 and TRBJ2-5, is DSGVTQTPKHLITATGQRVTLRCSPRSGDLSVYWYQQSLDQGLQFLIQYYNGEERAKGNILERFSAQQFPDLHSELNLSSLELGDSALYFCASSPDSGIETQYFGPGTRLLVL.

The chain is built from TRBV5-8 and TRBJ2-7; 7 bases fit TRBD2. The CDR3 runs to 13 residues. CDR1 is SGHTS, CDR2 YDEGEE, per germline. J was trimmed by 2 bases and V by 7 bases; bases with no gene match: 6. CDR3 sequence reads: CASRPGRAYEQYF. The CDR3 DNA reads TGTGCCAGCCGGCCAGGGAGGGCCTACGAGCAGTACTTC.

The chain has TRBV28 and TRBJ2-7, with no clear D. Germline lookup yields CDR1 MDHEN and CDR2 SYDVKM. V was shortened by 3 bases and J by 2 bases, with 20 bases between the two germline ends. CDR3 length: 17 residues. CDR3: CASSFSSDLLPPYEQYF. The DNA for the CDR3 is TGTGCCAGCAGTTTCTCGTCGGACCTACTCCCTCCCTACGAGCAGTACTTC.

The rearrangement joins TRBV6-2 or TRBV6-3 to TRBJ2-7, with no clear D. Trimming removed 6 bases from V and 7 bases from J, with 10 bases in between. The CDR3 spans 11 residues. The germline V gene has CDR1 MNHEY and CDR2 SVGEGT. CDR3 amino acids: CASSHSWEQYF. CDR3 bases: TGTGCCAGCAGCCACTCATGGGAGCAGTACTTC.

V and J are TRBV5-4 and TRBJ1-3; no firm D call. Germline CDR1 reads SGHNT; CDR2 reads YYREEE (reference sequence). Trimming shortened V by 3 bases and J by 4 bases, and 5 bases separated the two germline ends. The CDR3 totals 12 residues. The CDR3 is CASSSNGNTIYF. CDR3 bases: TGTGCCAGCAGCTCCAACGGAAACACCATATATTTT.

The CDR3 coding sequence is TGTGCCAGCAGTTTTAGCGGAAGTTCCACCGGGGAGCTGTTTTTT. Its translation: CASSFSGSSTGELFF. The chain is built from TRBV28 and TRBJ2-2; D is perhaps TRBD2 (6 bases). The CDR3 has 15 amino acids. The V end was cut by 3 bases, the J end by 4 bases, with 12 bases between. Germline CDR1 MDHEN, CDR2 SYDVKM.

V usage is TRBV28 and J usage is TRBJ2-1, with D tentatively TRBD1 (6 bases). V was cut by 1 base and J by 4 bases, with 11 bases left in between. Per germline, CDR1 MDHEN and CDR2 SYDVKM. The length of the CDR3 is 15 residues. CDR3 in DNA: TGTGCCAGCAGTTTATCCACAGGGCCTTACAATGAGCAGTTCTTC. Translation: CASSLSTGPYNEQFF.

V is TRBV28 and J is TRBJ1-1; D is possibly TRBD1 (5 bases). CDR3 length: 16 residues. The V gene's germline CDR1 is MDHEN and CDR2 SYDVKM. V was shortened by 5 bases and J by 1 base, with 17 bases between the two germline ends. CDR3 region: CASSPGGADQNTEAFF. The CDR3 DNA sequence: TGTGCCAGCAGTCCGGGTGGGGCAGACCAGAACACTGAAGCTTTCTTT.

This clone was picked up a small number of times. V usage is TRBV19 and J usage is TRBJ2-1; 11 bases match TRBD2. Germline V CDR1 and CDR2: LNHDA, SQIVND (reference sequence). CDR3 length: 15 amino acids. Trimming removed 3 bases from V and 2 bases from J; junction bases left unmatched: 0. CDR3 nucleotide sequence: TGTGCCAGTAGTATGACTAGCGGGGCCTACAATGAGCAGTTCTTC. This gives the protein CASSMTSGAYNEQFF.

This clone has just one count. The rearrangement links TRBV27 to TRBJ1-1; D ambiguous. Germline CDR1 MNHEY, CDR2 SMNVEV (reference sequence). V was shortened by 1 base and J by 0 bases, with 12 bases between the two germline ends. This CDR3 spans 16 amino acids. CDR3 nucleotide sequence: TGTGCCAGCAGTTTATTCTGGCAGGCCATGAACACTGAAGCTTTCTTT. As protein: CASSLFWQAMNTEAFF.

The V and J genes are TRBV25-1 and TRBJ1-1; 7 bases line up with TRBD1. The V segment lost 2 bases and the J segment 4 bases; nucleotides outside the gene matches: 13. Germline loops: CDR1 MGHDK, CDR2 SYGVNS. The CDR3 sequence is 17 residues long. The CDR3 sequence is CASSENKQGLISTEAFF. For the CDR3, the DNA is TGTGCCAGCAGTGAAAACAAACAGGGGTTAATATCCACTGAAGCTTTCTTT.

This clone was observed a few times. The V and J genes are TRBV28 and TRBJ2-2; 8 bases line up with TRBD2. Trimming took 2 bases from V and 5 from J; bases not matched to a gene: 1. The CDR3 consists of 14 residues. Germline V gene sequence: CDR1 MDHEN, CDR2 SYDVKM. CDR3 amino acids: CASSLAGGTGELFF. Written as DNA, the CDR3 is TGTGCCAGCAGTTTAGCGGGGGGAACCGGGGAGCTGTTTTTT. The full variable domain, with the rest looked up from reference TRBV28 and TRBJ2-2, is DVKVTQSSRYLVKRTGEKVFLECVQDMDHENMFWYRQDPGLGLRLIYFSYDVKMKEKGDIPEGYSVSREKKERFSLILESASTNQTSMYLCASSLAGGTGELFFGEGSRLTVL.

The rearrangement links TRBV28 to TRBJ2-7; 7 bases fit TRBD2. This CDR3 region has 14 residues. Trimming removed 5 bases from V and 0 bases from J; junction bases left unmatched: 4. Germline-derived CDR1 and CDR2 are MDHEN and SYDVKM. As DNA, the CDR3 is TGTGCCAGCAGTCCCGGGACTAACTCCTACGAGCAGTACTTC. This translates into CASSPGTNSYEQYF.

The chain has TRBV28 and TRBJ2-7; 8 bases align to TRBD2. With 5 bases clipped from V and 2 bases from J, the junction kept 5 bases outside the gene matches. The length of the CDR3 is 14 residues. The germline V gene encodes CDR1 MDHEN and CDR2 SYDVKM. The CDR3 coding sequence is TGTGCCAGCAGTACTAGCGGCATGACCTACGAGCAGTACTTC. It encodes CASSTSGMTYEQYF.

This chain connects TRBV5-1 to TRBJ1-1; tentatively, D is TRBD1 (6 bases). Germline V gene lookup returns CDR1 SGHRS and CDR2 YFSETQ. The CDR3 contains 16 residues. V was pared by 1 base and J by 6 bases, with 19 bases between. The CDR3 protein is CASSLSPGGVSPEAFF. The CDR3, as DNA: TGCGCCAGCAGCTTGTCACCGGGGGGCGTGAGTCCTGAAGCTTTCTTT.

The rearrangement links TRBV7-2 to TRBJ2-7; perhaps TRBD1 as D (6 bases). This CDR3 has 15 residues. V dropped 6 bases and J dropped 0 bases, with 15 bases sitting between them. CDR1 and CDR2 (germline): SGHTA, FQGNSA. The CDR3: CASREPGVTSYEQYF. The CDR3 region has the DNA TGTGCCAGCAGAGAGCCAGGGGTTACCTCCTACGAGCAGTACTTC.

V usage is TRBV7-3 and J usage is TRBJ1-2; a possible D gene is TRBD1 (5 bases). The germline CDR1 and CDR2 sequences are SGHTA and FQGTGA. The ends were cut back, 5 bases at V and 6 bases at J, with 13 bases in the middle. This CDR3 region has 13 residues. CDR3 sequence: CASSLGHGDGYTF. The CDR3 DNA follows: TGTGCCAGCAGCCTCGGACACGGGGATGGCTACACCTTC.

As DNA, the CDR3 is TGTGCCAGCAGCAGGGTCCAGAGCACTGAAGCTTTCTTT. Its protein is CASSRVQSTEAFF. The chain recombines TRBV6-6 with TRBJ1-1, with D possibly matching TRBD1 (5 bases). Germline V gene sequence: CDR1 MNHNY, CDR2 SVGAGI (reference sequence). V lost 6 bases to trimming and J lost 4 bases, with 12 bases between them. This CDR3 spans 13 amino acids.